This entry features one T cell receptor beta chain sequence. The antigen is unknown. CDR3 length: 13 amino acids. With 4 bases removed from V and 3 bases from J, the gap between germline ends came to 10 bases. Germline V gives CDR1 SGDLS, CDR2 YYNGEE. The data are from a study of cytomegalovirus exposure and HLA in healthy donors. The PCR contained 60 Vbeta and 13 Jbeta primers. Assay used: immunoSEQ multiplex PCR; TCRdb lists only in-frame clones, some missing. This sample carries about 51,000 clones, with more than 25% going to the ten biggest clones. Study-wide points: Earlier results showed most TCR beta V segments being productive about 87% or about 30% of the time. The listing of 150 to 200 TCR beta chains classed them as cytomegalovirus-associated. The CMV antigen specificity of a few CMV-associated chains was confirmed through in vitro analysis.

The chain links TRBV9 to TRBJ1-1; D not resolved. The origin of this receptor is a man between 40 and 49 years old in good health and CMV-seropositive. The sequencing input was PBMCs. CDR3 amino acids: CASSTRVDTEAFF. The CDR3 nucleotides are TGTGCCAGCAGCACCCGGGTGGACACTGAAGCTTTCTTT.